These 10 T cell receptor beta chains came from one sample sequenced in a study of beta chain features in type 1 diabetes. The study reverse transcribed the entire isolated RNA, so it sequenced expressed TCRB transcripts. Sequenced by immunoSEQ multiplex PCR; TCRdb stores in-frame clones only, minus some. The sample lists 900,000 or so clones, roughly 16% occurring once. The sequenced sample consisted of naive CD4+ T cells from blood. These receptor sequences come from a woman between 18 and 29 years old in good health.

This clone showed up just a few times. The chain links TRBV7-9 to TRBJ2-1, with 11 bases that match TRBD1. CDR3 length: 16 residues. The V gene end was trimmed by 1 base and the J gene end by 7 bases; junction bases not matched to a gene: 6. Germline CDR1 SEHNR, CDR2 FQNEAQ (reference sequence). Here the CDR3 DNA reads TGTGCCAGCAGCTTAGGAGGACAGGGGGCTTGGAATGAGCAGTTCTTC. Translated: CASSLGGQGAWNEQFF.

In DNA form, the CDR3 reads TGTGCCAGCAGCCAAAGGGGGAAATCTGAAGCTTTCTTT. Translation: CASSQRGKSEAFF. The V call is TRBV6-6, the J call TRBJ1-1; D might be TRBD1 (6 bases). From germline, CDR1 is MNHNY and CDR2 SVGAGI (reference sequence). V lost 6 bases, J lost 6 bases, and 14 bases lay in between. This CDR3 contains 13 residues.

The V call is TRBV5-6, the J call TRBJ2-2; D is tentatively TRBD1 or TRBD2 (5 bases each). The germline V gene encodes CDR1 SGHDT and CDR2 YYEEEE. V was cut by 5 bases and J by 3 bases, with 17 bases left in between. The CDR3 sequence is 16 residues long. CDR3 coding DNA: TGTGCCAGCAGTTTTTACGGGACCATTCACACCGGGGAGCTGTTTTTT. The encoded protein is CASSFYGTIHTGELFF.

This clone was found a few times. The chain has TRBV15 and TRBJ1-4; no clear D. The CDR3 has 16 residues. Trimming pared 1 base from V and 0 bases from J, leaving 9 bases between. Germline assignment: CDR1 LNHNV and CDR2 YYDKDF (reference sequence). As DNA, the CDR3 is TGTGCCACCAGCAGAGCCCGCTCACCAACTAATGAAAAACTGTTTTTT. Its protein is CATSRARSPTNEKLFF.

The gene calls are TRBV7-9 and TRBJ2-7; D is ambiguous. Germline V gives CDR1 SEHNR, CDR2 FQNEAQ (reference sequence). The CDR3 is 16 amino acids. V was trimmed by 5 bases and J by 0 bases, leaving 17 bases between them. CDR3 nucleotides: TGTGCCAGCAGCGAAGGTAGCCTGGCAAACTCCTACGAGCAGTACTTC. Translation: CASSEGSLANSYEQYF.

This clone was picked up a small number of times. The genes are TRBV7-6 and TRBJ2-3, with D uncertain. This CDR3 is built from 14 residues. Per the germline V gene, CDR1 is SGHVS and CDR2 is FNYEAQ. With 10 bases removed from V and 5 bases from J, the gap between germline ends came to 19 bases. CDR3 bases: TGTGCCACCAAGATCACCGCTACGGGAGATACGCAGTATTTT. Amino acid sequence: CATKITATGDTQYF.

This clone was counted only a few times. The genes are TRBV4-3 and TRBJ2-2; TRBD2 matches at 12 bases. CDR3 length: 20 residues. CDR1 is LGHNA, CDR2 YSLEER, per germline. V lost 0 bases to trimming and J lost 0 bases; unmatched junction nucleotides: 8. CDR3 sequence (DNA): TGCGCCAGCAGCCAAGATTTGGGGCTAGCGGGAGGGCCGAACACCGGGGAGCTGTTTTTT. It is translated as CASSQDLGLAGGPNTGELFF.

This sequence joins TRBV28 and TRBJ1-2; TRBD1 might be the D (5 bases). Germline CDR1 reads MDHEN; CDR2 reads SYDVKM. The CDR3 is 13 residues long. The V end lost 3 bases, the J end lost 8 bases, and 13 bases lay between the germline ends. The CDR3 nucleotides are TGTGCCAGCAGTTTTGTGAGAGGGGTCGGCTACACCTTC. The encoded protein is CASSFVRGVGYTF.

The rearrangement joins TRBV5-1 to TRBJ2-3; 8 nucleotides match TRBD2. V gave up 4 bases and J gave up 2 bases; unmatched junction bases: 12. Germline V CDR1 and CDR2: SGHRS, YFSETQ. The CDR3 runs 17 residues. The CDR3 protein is CASSPRASGWYTDTQYF. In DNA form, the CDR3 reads TGCGCCAGCAGCCCGCGGGCTAGCGGGTGGTACACAGATACGCAGTATTTT.

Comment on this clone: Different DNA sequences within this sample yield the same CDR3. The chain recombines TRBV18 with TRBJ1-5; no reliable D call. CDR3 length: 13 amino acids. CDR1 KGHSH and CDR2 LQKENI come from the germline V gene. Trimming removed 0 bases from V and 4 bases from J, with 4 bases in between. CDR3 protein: CASSPPGNQPQHF. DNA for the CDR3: TGTGCCAGCTCACCACCGGGGAATCAGCCCCAGCATTTT.